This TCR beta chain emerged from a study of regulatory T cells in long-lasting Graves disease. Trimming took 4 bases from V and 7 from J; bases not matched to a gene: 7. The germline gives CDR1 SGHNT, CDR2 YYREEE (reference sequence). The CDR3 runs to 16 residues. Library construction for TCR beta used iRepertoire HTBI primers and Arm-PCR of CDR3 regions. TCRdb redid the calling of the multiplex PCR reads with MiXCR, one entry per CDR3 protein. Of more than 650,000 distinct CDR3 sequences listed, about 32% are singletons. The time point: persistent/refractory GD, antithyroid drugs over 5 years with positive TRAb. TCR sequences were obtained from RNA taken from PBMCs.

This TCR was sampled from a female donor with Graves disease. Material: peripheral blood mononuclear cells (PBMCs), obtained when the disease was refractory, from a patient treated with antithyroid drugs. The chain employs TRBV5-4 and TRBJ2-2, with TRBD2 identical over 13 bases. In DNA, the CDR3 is TGTGCCAGCAGCCTAGGACTAGCGGGAGTGGTCGGGGAGCTGTTTTTT. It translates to CASSLGLAGVVGELFF.